What follows is one T cell receptor beta chain and its context. V shed 8 bases and J 4 bases; nucleotides not matched to a gene: 9. The CDR3 totals 15 residues. Germline V gene lookup returns CDR1 SNHLY and CDR2 FYNNEI. The record originates from a study of blood T cell repertoires in COVID-19. At the level of the study: Acute and convalescent COVID-19 samples came from the United States, Italy and Spain. T cells, B-cell-depleted T cells, or PBMCs supplied cDNA or gDNA.

Methods used by the authors: Estimation of nucleated cell counts was performed using reference gene primer amplification. Measured with immunoSEQ multiplex PCR; TCRdb has only the in-frame clones, and not every one. The DNA gave D and trimming, while V, J and clone size come from that table. The sample has 110,000 or so clones; 81% are singletons. This clonotype originated in a man aged 45 to 65 with acute or convalescent COVID-19. The J gene is TRBJ2-3, the V gene TRBV2, with 10 nucleotides matching TRBD1. Sequencing was carried out using peripheral blood. CDR3 sequence reads: CASGYRTGGSDTQYF. Written as DNA, the CDR3 is TGTGCCAGCGGGTATAGGACAGGGGGTTCAGATACGCAGTATTTT.